Listed here is a single T cell receptor beta chain. As yet, its antigen is unknown. Trimming at V came to 0 bases and at J to 10 bases, leaving 5 bases not matched to a gene. The germline V gene encodes CDR1 SGHRS and CDR2 YFSETQ. The CDR3 is 15 amino acids. These data originate in a study of high-grade serous ovarian cancer treatment subgroups. Overall study results and limits: Higher neoantigen levels went with greater TCR clonal relatedness. The analyses considered CDR3 and ignored CDR1 and CDR2. Tumors within one patient showed repertoire similarity of roughly 0.1 to 0.79.

Tumor samples were obtained before definitive surgery or chemotherapy. Method: immunoSEQ multiplex PCR; TCRdb's copy keeps in-frame clones and lacks some. In the table there are approximately 40,000 clones, 79% of which are singletons. The sequence was collected from a human donor with high-grade serous ovarian cancer. The chain uses TRBV5-1 and TRBJ2-1; 12 bases line up with TRBD2. The specimen sequenced was tumor tissue. The CDR3 coding sequence is TGCGCCAGCAGCTTGGGACTAGCGGGAGCGGGGGAGCAGTTCTTC. Protein product: CASSLGLAGAGEQFF.